This entry lists 30 T cell receptor beta chains sequenced from one sample in a study of shared clonotypes between healthy human individuals. Measured with immunoSEQ multiplex PCR; TCRdb has only the in-frame clones, and not every one. The sample holds nearly 500,000 clones; around 78% are singletons and the top ten take approximately 12%. Sequences were obtained from PBMCs. The receptor set was obtained from a woman aged 40 to 50 in good health. Some clones in this sample may be carry-over from other donors' samples.

The chain joins TRBV6-4 to TRBJ2-2; the D is unclear. The CDR3 consists of 14 residues. V gave up 4 bases and J gave up 2 bases, with 8 bases separating them. CDR1 MRHNA and CDR2 SNTAGT come from the germline V gene. The CDR3 loop reads CASSAELNTGELFF. In DNA form, the CDR3 reads TGTGCCAGCAGTGCAGAACTTAACACCGGGGAGCTGTTTTTT.

V usage is TRBV28 and J usage is TRBJ2-1; D may be TRBD2 (6 bases). The CDR3 contains 14 residues. Germline V gene lookup returns CDR1 MDHEN and CDR2 SYDVKM. The V end was cut by 7 bases, the J end by 8 bases, with 18 bases between. For the CDR3, the DNA is TGTGCCAGCAACCGGGACGGAGGGGTAGATGAGCAGTTCTTC. Amino acid sequence: CASNRDGGVDEQFF.

V gene TRBV28 combines with J gene TRBJ1-5, with D possibly being TRBD1 (5 bases). Trimming stripped 5 bases from V and 6 bases from J, with 11 bases between. This CDR3 spans 13 amino acids. The V gene's germline CDR1 is MDHEN and CDR2 SYDVKM. The CDR3 DNA is TGTGCCAGCAGTCCAAGACAGCCTCAGCCCCAGCATTTT. Encoded protein: CASSPRQPQPQHF.

The rearrangement links TRBV11-2 to TRBJ2-1, with TRBD1 matching over 8 bases. CDR3 length: 14 amino acids. The germline V gene has CDR1 SGHAT and CDR2 FQNNGV. V dropped 2 bases and J dropped 9; count of bases not matched to a gene: 6. In nucleotides, the CDR3 is TGTGCCAGCAGCTTAACAGGACAGGGTTTTGAGCAGTTCTTC. The encoded protein is CASSLTGQGFEQFF.

V and J are TRBV6-5 and TRBJ2-1; a possible D gene is TRBD1 (5 bases). CDR1 MNHEY and CDR2 SVGAGI come from the germline V gene. V was clipped by 6 bases and J by 9 bases, with 21 bases between them. This CDR3 has 15 residues. CDR3 nucleotides: TGTGCCAGCAGACCTGGGGATTGGGAAAGGGGTGAGCAGTTCTTC. Translating it yields CASRPGDWERGEQFF.

This chain connects TRBV29-1 to TRBJ2-7; TRBD2 matches at 9 bases. The CDR3 has 13 residues. Germline V lookup: CDR1 SQVTM, CDR2 ANQGSEA. V shed 4 bases and J 3 bases; nucleotides not matched to a gene: 4. In DNA form, the CDR3 reads TGCAGCGTTGTAGCGGGAGAGGGCTACGAGCAGTACTTC. It translates to CSVVAGEGYEQYF.

This sequence joins TRBV10-3 and TRBJ1-5; 10 nucleotides match TRBD1. V dropped 8 bases and J dropped 7; count of bases not matched to a gene: 8. In germline, CDR1 is ENHRY, CDR2 SYGVKD. This CDR3 region has 14 residues. The CDR3 sequence is CAIPGTGDDQPQHF. The CDR3 nucleotides read TGTGCCATCCCCGGGACAGGGGATGACCAGCCCCAGCATTTT.

V and J are TRBV2 and TRBJ1-2; D gene uncertain. The CDR3 has 14 residues. V was pared by 4 bases and J by 0 bases, with 9 bases between. Germline V CDR1 and CDR2: SNHLY, FYNNEI. The CDR3 reads CASSVGEANYGYTF. The CDR3 DNA follows: TGTGCCAGCAGTGTCGGAGAAGCTAACTATGGCTACACCTTC. The whole variable domain, filled in from reference TRBV2 and TRBJ1-2, reads EPEVTQTPSHQVTQMGQEVILRCVPISNHLYFYWYRQILGQKVEFLVSFYNNEISEKSEIFDDQFSVERPDGSNFTLKIRSTKLEDSAMYFCASSVGEANYGYTFGSGTRLTVV.

This clone appeared many times. V is TRBV15 and J is TRBJ1-5; D gene unclear. V was trimmed by 6 bases and J by 6 bases, leaving 12 bases between them. This CDR3 has 13 amino acids. Germline V CDR1 and CDR2: LNHNV, YYDKDF (reference sequence). The CDR3 DNA reads as TGTGCCACCAGGGGCAGTTCCACTCAGCCCCAGCATTTT. Residues: CATRGSSTQPQHF.

This chain links TRBV9 with TRBJ2-5; a possible D gene is TRBD2 (6 bases). The CDR3 totals 16 residues. The germline V and J ends were trimmed by 3 bases and 3 bases, with 18 bases remaining between them. Per germline, CDR1 SGDLS and CDR2 YYNGEE. For the CDR3, the DNA is TGTGCCAGCAGCGCGAACTCCGGAGGGCCAGAAGAGACCCAGTACTTC. This encodes CASSANSGGPEETQYF.

The gene calls are TRBV25-1 and TRBJ1-4; 9 bases fit TRBD1. The CDR3 sequence is 13 residues long. Trimming removed 6 bases from V and 8 bases from J; junction bases left unmatched: 4. In germline, CDR1 is MGHDK, CDR2 SYGVNS. The CDR3 DNA follows: TGTGCCAGCAGGGGACAGGGAAGGGAAAAACTGTTTTTT. Amino acid sequence: CASRGQGREKLFF.

This clone was seen only once. The rearrangement links TRBV27 to TRBJ2-1; possibly TRBD1 or TRBD2 for D (6 bases each). Trimming took 8 bases from V and 2 from J, leaving 13 bases between them. The CDR3 is 14 residues long. Germline V gene data show CDR1 as MNHEY and CDR2 as SMNVEV (reference sequence). The CDR3 sequence is CASRWGAAYNEQFF. The CDR3 DNA is TGTGCCAGCCGCTGGGGGGCAGCCTACAATGAGCAGTTCTTC.

V and J are TRBV6-1 and TRBJ2-3; 8 bases fit TRBD1. The CDR3 consists of 14 residues. J was trimmed by 5 bases and V by 7 bases; bases with no gene match: 8. The germline V gene has CDR1 MNHNS and CDR2 SASEGT. In nucleotides, the CDR3 is TGTGCCAGCAACTTGGCCAGGGGGCTAGATACGCAGTATTTT. Its protein product is CASNLARGLDTQYF.

As regards this clone: A far larger clone is one base from this, pointing to a likely read error. The rearrangement joins TRBV29-1 to TRBJ1-1; D may be TRBD1 (6 bases). Germline V gene data show CDR1 as SQVTM and CDR2 as ANQGSEA. V gave up 5 bases and J gave up 10 bases, with 20 bases separating them. This CDR3 comprises 13 residues. The CDR3 protein is CSVNEQGVGGAFF. CDR3 in DNA: TGCAGCGTTAACGAACAGGGAGTCGGCGGAGCTTTCTTT.

The chain has TRBV28 and TRBJ1-4; TRBD1 might be the D (6 bases). Per germline, CDR1 MDHEN and CDR2 SYDVKM. The CDR3 runs to 13 residues. Trimming removed 5 bases at V and 4 bases at J, with 8 bases between. The CDR3 sequence: CASSPGDNEKLFF. The CDR3 DNA reads TGTGCCAGCAGTCCAGGGGATAATGAAAAACTGTTTTTT.

The chain couples TRBV4-1 to TRBJ1-1, with 9 positions matching TRBD1. V dropped 4 bases and J dropped 5; count of bases not matched to a gene: 8. CDR1 is MGHRA and CDR2 is YSYEKL in the germline V gene. The length of the CDR3 is 15 residues. The CDR3: CASSLLDRGGTEAFF. For the CDR3, the DNA is TGCGCCAGCAGCCTCCTAGACAGGGGGGGAACTGAAGCTTTCTTT.

The genes are TRBV10-2 and TRBJ1-1, with 7 bases that match TRBD1. V dropped 1 base and J dropped 0; count of bases not matched to a gene: 8. CDR3 length: 17 amino acids. Germline V gene sequence: CDR1 WSHSY, CDR2 SAAADI. Here the CDR3 reads CASSEFRDSYMNTEAFF. DNA of the CDR3: TGCGCCAGCAGTGAGTTCCGGGACAGTTATATGAACACTGAAGCTTTCTTT.

Concerning this clone itself: This is likely an artifact of a read error, given a far larger clone one base away. This sequence joins TRBV19 and TRBJ2-7; no reliable D call. This CDR3 has 14 amino acids. In germline, CDR1 is LNHDA, CDR2 SQIVND (reference sequence). The germline V and J ends were trimmed by 1 base and 2 bases, with 9 bases remaining between them. CDR3 loop: CASSIGIGAYEQYF. The CDR3 DNA is TGTGCCAGTAGTATAGGCATAGGAGCCTACGAGCAGTACTTC.

The chain joins TRBV11-1 to TRBJ1-3; TRBD1 might be the D (5 bases). V lost 4 bases to trimming and J lost 4 bases, with 11 bases between them. The CDR3 is made up of 14 amino acids. Germline V gene data show CDR1 as SGHAT and CDR2 as FQDESV (reference sequence). CDR3 DNA: TGTGCCAGCAGCTCGGGACCGCGGGGAAACACCATATATTTT. It yields the protein CASSSGPRGNTIYF.

The chain links TRBV4-1 to TRBJ1-1, with TRBD1 matching 8 bases. Germline V gene sequence: CDR1 MGHRA, CDR2 YSYEKL. The CDR3 spans 18 residues. Trimming cost V 2 bases and J 7 bases; bases outside gene matches: 18. This CDR3 reads CASSQIQPRGTGAIEAFF. The CDR3 region has the DNA TGCGCCAGCAGCCAAATCCAACCCCGCGGGACAGGAGCCATTGAAGCTTTCTTT.

The chain carries TRBV11-3 and TRBJ2-5, with D possibly matching TRBD2 (5 bases). Germline CDR1 SGHNT, CDR2 YENEEA. Trimming took off 3 bases at V and 1 base at J, with 9 bases between the two ends. The CDR3 is made up of 14 amino acids. The CDR3 nucleotides read TGTGCCAGCAGCTTCGACGGAGGCCAAGAGACCCAGTACTTC. Encoded protein: CASSFDGGQETQYF.

This clone was seen only once. The J gene is TRBJ1-4, the V gene TRBV27; D might be TRBD1 (5 bases). This CDR3 has 22 amino acids. Germline CDR1 is MNHEY and CDR2 is SMNVEV (reference sequence). V dropped 0 bases and J dropped 5 bases, with 31 bases sitting between them. CDR3 in amino acids: CASSLSGPVLPLPGGLNEKLFF. CDR3 coding DNA: TGTGCCAGCAGTTTATCGGGTCCGGTTCTTCCCCTTCCGGGGGGTTTGAATGAAAAACTGTTTTTT.

The V and J genes are TRBV7-9 and TRBJ2-7; no firm D call. V gave up 5 bases and J gave up 9 bases, with 11 bases separating them. Germline lookup yields CDR1 SEHNR and CDR2 FQNEAQ (reference sequence). CDR3 length: 11 amino acids. CDR3 protein: CASSLKSGQYF. The CDR3 DNA reads TGTGCCAGCAGCCTGAAGTCCGGGCAGTACTTC.

The chain has TRBV18 and TRBJ2-7, with 11 bases fitting TRBD1. J gave up 6 bases and V 3 bases, and 10 bases lay outside the gene matches. Germline-derived CDR1 and CDR2 are KGHSH and LQKENI. CDR3 length: 16 residues. CDR3 DNA sequence: TGTGCCAGCTCACCCGCTCCGGGACAGGGGGGGCGCGAGCAGTACTTC. Protein: CASSPAPGQGGREQYF. The whole variable domain, filled in from reference TRBV18 and TRBJ2-7, reads NAGVMQNPRHLVRRRGQEARLRCSPMKGHSHVYWYRQLPEEGLKFMVYLQKENIIDESGMPKERFSAEFPKEGPSILRIQQVVRGDSAAYFCASSPAPGQGGREQYFGPGTRLTVT.

J is TRBJ2-3 and V is TRBV4-3; 12 bases map to TRBD1. This CDR3 comprises 16 residues. The V segment lost 1 base and the J segment 2 bases; nucleotides outside the gene matches: 1. Germline V gene lookup returns CDR1 LGHNA and CDR2 YSLEER. In DNA, the CDR3 is TGCGCCAGCAGCCAAGCGGGACAGGGGGCCACAGATACGCAGTATTTT. This codes for CASSQAGQGATDTQYF.

The CDR3, as DNA: TGTGCCAGCAGCTTGGCCACGACAGGGGATTATGGCTACACCTTC. It translates to CASSLATTGDYGYTF. The chain links TRBV5-4 to TRBJ1-2; TRBD1 matches at 8 bases. Germline loops: CDR1 SGHNT, CDR2 YYREEE (reference sequence). V was pared by 0 bases and J by 5 bases, with 6 bases of the junction left unmatched. This CDR3 spans 15 amino acids.

V and J are TRBV2 and TRBJ2-7, with TRBD1 identical over 7 bases. Germline CDR1 reads SNHLY; CDR2 reads FYNNEI. V dropped 5 bases and J dropped 2; count of bases not matched to a gene: 9. The CDR3 covers 15 residues. CDR3 in amino acids: CASSPETGRPYEQYF. CDR3 DNA sequence: TGTGCCAGCAGTCCCGAGACAGGGCGGCCCTACGAGCAGTACTTC.

J is TRBJ2-3 and V is TRBV5-1; 7 positions agree with TRBD2. Trimming took 5 bases from V and 0 from J; bases not matched to a gene: 6. The CDR3 runs 15 residues. CDR1 SGHRS and CDR2 YFSETQ come from the germline V gene. The CDR3 region has the DNA TGCGCCAGCAGACCTAGCGGTAGAAGCACAGATACGCAGTATTTT. Translation: CASRPSGRSTDTQYF.

This clone has a single count. The genes are TRBV7-8 and TRBJ2-2, with 12 nucleotides matching TRBD2. Germline CDR1 reads SGHVS; CDR2 reads FQNEAQ. The CDR3 runs 17 residues. J lost 8 bases, V lost 4 bases, and 11 bases had no gene match. CDR3 in amino acids: CASSSRLAGEVFGELFF. DNA for the CDR3: TGTGCCAGCAGCTCCCGACTAGCGGGAGAGGTGTTTGGGGAGCTGTTTTTT.

V usage is TRBV28 and J usage is TRBJ2-7, with a possible D match to TRBD1 (6 bases). CDR1 MDHEN and CDR2 SYDVKM come from the germline V gene. This CDR3 has 13 amino acids. V lost 3 bases to trimming and J lost 6 bases, with 12 bases between them. The CDR3 DNA sequence: TGTGCCAGCAGTTTCCTCGACAGGCCCGAGCAGTACTTC. Amino acids: CASSFLDRPEQYF.